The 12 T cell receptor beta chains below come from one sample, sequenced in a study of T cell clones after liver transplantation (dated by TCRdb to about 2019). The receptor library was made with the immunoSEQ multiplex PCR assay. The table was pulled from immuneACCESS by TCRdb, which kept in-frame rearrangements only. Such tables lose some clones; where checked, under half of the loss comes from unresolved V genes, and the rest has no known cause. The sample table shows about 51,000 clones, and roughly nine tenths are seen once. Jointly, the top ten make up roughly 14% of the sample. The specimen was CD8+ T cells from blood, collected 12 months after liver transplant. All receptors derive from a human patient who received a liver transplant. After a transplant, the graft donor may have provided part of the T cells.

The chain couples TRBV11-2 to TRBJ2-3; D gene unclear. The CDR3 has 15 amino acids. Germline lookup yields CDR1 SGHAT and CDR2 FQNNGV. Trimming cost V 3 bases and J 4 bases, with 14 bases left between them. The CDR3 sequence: CASSFTPKPSDTQYF. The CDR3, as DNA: TGTGCCAGCAGCTTCACGCCGAAGCCATCAGATACGCAGTATTTT.

The CDR3, as DNA: TGTGCCAGCAGCTTAAAAGGGGCAGGGGTAGAGACCCAGTACTTC. It specifies CASSLKGAGVETQYF. This rearrangement joins TRBV7-9 to TRBJ2-5, with D possibly being TRBD1 (6 bases). This CDR3 is 15 amino acids long. CDR1 and CDR2 from the germline V gene are SEHNR and FQNEAQ (reference sequence). V lost 2 bases and J lost 4, with 14 bases in between.

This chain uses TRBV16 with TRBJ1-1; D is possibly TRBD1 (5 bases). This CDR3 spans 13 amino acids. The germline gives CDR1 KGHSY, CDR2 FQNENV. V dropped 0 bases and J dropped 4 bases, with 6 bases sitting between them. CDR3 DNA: TGTGCCAGCAGCCAATCCGGGGGCACTGAAGCTTTCTTT. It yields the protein CASSQSGGTEAFF.

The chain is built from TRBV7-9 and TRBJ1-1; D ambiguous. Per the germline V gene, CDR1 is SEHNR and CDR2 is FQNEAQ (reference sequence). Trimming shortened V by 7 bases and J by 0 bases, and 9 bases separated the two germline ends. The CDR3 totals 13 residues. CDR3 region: CASTYSVNTEAFF. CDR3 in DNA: TGTGCCAGCACGTACAGTGTGAACACTGAAGCTTTCTTT.

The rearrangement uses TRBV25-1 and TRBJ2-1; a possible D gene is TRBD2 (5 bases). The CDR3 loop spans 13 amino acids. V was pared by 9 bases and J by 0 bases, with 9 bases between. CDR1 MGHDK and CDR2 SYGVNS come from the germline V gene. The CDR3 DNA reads TGTGCCAGTTCGACTATCTCCTACAATGAGCAGTTCTTC. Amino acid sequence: CASSTISYNEQFF. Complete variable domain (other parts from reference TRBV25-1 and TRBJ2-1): EADIYQTPRYLVIGTGKKITLECSQTMGHDKMYWYQQDPGMELHLIHYSYGVNSTEKGDLSSESTVSRIRTEHFPLTLESARPSHTSQYLCASSTISYNEQFFGPGTRLTVL.

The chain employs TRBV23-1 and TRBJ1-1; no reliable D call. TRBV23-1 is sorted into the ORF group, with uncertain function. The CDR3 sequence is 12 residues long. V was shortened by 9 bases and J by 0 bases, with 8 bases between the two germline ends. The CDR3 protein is CARAQMNTEAFF. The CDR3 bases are TGCGCCAGGGCTCAGATGAACACTGAAGCTTTCTTT.

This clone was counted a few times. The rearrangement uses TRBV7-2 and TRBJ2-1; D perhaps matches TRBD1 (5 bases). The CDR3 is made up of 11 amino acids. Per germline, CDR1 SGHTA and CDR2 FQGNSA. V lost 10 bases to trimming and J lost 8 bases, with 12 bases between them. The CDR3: CAIQGGHEQFF. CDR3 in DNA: TGTGCCATCCAGGGCGGTCATGAGCAGTTCTTC.

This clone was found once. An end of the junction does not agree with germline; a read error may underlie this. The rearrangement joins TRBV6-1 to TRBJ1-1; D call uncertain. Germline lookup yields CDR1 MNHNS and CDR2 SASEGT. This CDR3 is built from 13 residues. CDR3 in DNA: TGTGCCAGCACTGAACGTTGGAGCACTGAAGCTTTCTTT. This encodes CASTERWSTEAFF.

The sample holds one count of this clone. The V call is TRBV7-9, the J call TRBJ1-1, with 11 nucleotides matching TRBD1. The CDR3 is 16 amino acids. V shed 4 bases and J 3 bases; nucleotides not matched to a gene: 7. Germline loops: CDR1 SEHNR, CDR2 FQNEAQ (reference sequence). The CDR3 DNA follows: TGTGCCAGCAGCTCCTGGACAGGGGGCGCCGACACTGAAGCTTTCTTT. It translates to CASSSWTGGADTEAFF.

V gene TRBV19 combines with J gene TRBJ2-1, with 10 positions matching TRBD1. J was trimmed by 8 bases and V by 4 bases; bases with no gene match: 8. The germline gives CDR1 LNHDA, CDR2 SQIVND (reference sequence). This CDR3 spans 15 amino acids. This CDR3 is CASSTPGQGFDEQFF. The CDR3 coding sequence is TGTGCCAGTAGTACCCCGGGACAGGGGTTCGATGAGCAGTTCTTC.

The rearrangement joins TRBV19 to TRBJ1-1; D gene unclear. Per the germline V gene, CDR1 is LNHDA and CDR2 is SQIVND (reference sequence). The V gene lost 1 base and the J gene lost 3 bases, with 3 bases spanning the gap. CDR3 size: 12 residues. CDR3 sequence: CASSIAHTEAFF. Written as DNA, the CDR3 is TGTGCCAGTAGTATAGCCCACACTGAAGCTTTCTTT.

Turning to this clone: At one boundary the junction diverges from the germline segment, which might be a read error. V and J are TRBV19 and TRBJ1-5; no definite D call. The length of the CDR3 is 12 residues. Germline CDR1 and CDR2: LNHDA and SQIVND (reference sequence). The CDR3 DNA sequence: TGTGCCAGTAGTATAGGTGTTCAGGCCCAGCATTTT. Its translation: CASSIGVQAQHF.